This TCR beta chain comes out of a study of T-cell reconstitution after alpha-beta-depleted transplantation in children. Unique molecular identifiers tagged the TCRbeta library. TCRdb ran MiXCR on the PCR reads and lists one entry per CDR3 protein. Among hundreds of thousands of distinct CDR3 sequences listed, approximately 12% were seen once. This CDR3 is built from 13 residues. With 2 bases removed from V and 4 bases from J, the gap between germline ends came to 8 bases. Germline CDR1 MNHNY, CDR2 SVGAGI (reference sequence). The clonotype originates from a human donor who donated a stem cell graft to a child with combined immunodeficiency. The sample in question was PBMCs from the stem cell graft donor, obtained from the stem cell graft. V is TRBV6-6 and J is TRBJ1-1; the D is unclear. CDR3 protein: CASSYNEGTEAFF. CDR3 coding DNA: TGTGCCAGCAGTTACAACGAGGGCACTGAAGCTTTCTTT.